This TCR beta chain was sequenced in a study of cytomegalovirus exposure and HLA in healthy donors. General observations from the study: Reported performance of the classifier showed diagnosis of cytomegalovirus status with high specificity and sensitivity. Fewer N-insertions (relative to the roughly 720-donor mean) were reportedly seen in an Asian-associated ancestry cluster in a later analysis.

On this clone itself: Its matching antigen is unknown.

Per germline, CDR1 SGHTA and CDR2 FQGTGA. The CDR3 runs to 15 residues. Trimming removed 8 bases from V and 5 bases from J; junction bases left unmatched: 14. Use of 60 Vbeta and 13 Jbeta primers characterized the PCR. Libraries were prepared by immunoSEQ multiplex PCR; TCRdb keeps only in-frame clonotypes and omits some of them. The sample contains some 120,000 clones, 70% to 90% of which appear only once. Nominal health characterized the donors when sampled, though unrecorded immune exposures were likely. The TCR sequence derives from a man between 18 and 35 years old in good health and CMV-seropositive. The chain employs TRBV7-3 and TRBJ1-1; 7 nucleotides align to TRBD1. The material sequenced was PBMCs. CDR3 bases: TGTGCCAGCGGCACCCGACAGGGCCTTAGAACTGAAGCTTTCTTT. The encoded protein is CASGTRQGLRTEAFF.